This TCR beta chain was sequenced for a study of control samples from healthy donors and cancer patients. The CDR3 length is 15 residues. In germline, CDR1 is SGHVS, CDR2 FNYEAQ. Unmatched junction bases numbered 6, after V lost 3 bases and J lost 4 bases. TCRdb keeps only in-frame clones here, not all; method: immunoSEQ multiplex PCR. The sample shows tens of thousands of clones, roughly 84% of them seen only once. V gene TRBV7-6 combines with J gene TRBJ2-3; 8 nucleotides agree with TRBD2. Source material: PBMCs. This TCR was sampled from a man aged 55 to 70 with head and neck cancer. The CDR3 region is CASSLSGSWADTQYF. CDR3 nucleotides: TGTGCCAGCAGCTTGAGCGGGAGTTGGGCAGATACGCAGTATTTT.